The sequence of this TCR beta chain was determined in a study of tumor and adjacent non-tumor tissue in lung cancer. In the study overall: Histology: 11 to 13 adenocarcinoma, a couple of squamous cell carcinoma, 1 small cell lung cancer.

Details on this clonotype: An end of the junction does not agree with germline; a read error may underlie this.

CDR1 and CDR2 (germline): MNHNS, SASEGT. There are 13 residues in the CDR3. TCRbeta libraries were built with three rounds of nested PCR, modified from ARM-PCR. TCRdb recomputed calls from the multiplex PCR reads with MiXCR, one row per CDR3 protein. The repertoire holds over 100,000 distinct CDR3 sequences, with roughly 77% as singletons. RNA was extracted from bulk tissue without any cell sorting. The TCR originated in a woman in her fifties or sixties with non-small cell lung cancer. The chain employs TRBV6-1 and TRBJ1-1; 8 positions match TRBD1. The sequenced sample was lung tumor tissue. In DNA, the CDR3 is TGTGCCAACCAAGCCGACAGGGGAACTGTAGCTTTCTTT. Amino acid sequence: CANQADRGTVAFF.